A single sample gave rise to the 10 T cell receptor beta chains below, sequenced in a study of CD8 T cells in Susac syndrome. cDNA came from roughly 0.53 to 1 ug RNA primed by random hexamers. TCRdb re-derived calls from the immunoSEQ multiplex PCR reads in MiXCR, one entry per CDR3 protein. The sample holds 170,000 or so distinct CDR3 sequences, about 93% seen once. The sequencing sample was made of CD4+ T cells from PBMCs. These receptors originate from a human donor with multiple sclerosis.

In DNA form, the CDR3 reads TGTGCCAGCACCCTGACTAGCGGGTCCGAGCAGTACTTC. Encoded protein: CASTLTSGSEQYF. This sequence joins TRBV12-3 or TRBV12-4 and TRBJ2-7; 10 nucleotides agree with TRBD2. After removal of 7 bases from V and 6 bases from J, the junction contained 6 bases not matched to a gene. The CDR3 sequence is 13 residues long.

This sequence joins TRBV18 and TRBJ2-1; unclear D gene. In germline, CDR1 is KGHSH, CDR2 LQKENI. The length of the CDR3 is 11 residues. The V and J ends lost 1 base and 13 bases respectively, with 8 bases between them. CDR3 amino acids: CASSPLGQQFF. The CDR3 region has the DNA TGTGCCAGCTCACCACTGGGCCAACAGTTCTTC.

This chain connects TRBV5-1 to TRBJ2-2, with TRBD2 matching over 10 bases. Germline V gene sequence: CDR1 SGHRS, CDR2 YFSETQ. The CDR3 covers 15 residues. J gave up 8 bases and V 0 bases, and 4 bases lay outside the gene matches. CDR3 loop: CASSLVTSGKGELFF. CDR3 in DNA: TGCGCCAGCAGCTTGGTTACTAGCGGGAAGGGGGAGCTGTTTTTT.

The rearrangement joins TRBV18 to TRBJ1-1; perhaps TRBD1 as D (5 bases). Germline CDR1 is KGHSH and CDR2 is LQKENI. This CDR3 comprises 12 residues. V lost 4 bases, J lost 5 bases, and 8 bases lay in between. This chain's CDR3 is CASSRGNTEAFF. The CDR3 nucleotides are TGTGCCAGCTCACGGGGCAATACTGAAGCTTTCTTT.

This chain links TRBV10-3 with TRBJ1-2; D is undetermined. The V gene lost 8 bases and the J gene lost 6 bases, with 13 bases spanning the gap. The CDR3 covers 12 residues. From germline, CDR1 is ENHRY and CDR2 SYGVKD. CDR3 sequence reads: CAIGHMVDGYTF. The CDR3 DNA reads TGTGCCATCGGTCACATGGTTGATGGCTACACCTTC.

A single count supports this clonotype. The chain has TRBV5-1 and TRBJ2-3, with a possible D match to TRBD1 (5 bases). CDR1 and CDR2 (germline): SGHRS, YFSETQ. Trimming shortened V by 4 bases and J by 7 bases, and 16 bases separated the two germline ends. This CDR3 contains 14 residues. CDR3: CASSPGQPRNTQYF. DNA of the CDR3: TGCGCCAGCAGCCCCGGACAACCCCGGAATACGCAGTATTTT.

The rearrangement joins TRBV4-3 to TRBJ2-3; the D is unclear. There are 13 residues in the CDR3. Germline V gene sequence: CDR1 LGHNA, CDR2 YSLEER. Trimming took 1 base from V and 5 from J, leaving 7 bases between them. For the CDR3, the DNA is TGCGCCAGCAGCCAAGGTCCGGGAGATACGCAGTATTTT. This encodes CASSQGPGDTQYF.

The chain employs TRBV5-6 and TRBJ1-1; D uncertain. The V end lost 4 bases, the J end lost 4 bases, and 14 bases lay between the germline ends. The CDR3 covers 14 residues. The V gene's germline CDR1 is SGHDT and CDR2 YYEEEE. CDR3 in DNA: TGTGCCAGCAGCCTTGGACGGCGGGGCACTGAAGCTTTCTTT. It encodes CASSLGRRGTEAFF.

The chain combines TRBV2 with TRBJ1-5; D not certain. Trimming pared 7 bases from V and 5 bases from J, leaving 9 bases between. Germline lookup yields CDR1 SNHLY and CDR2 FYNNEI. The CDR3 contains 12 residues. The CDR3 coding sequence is TGTGCCAGCAAAGGGTTAGATCAGCCCCAGCATTTT. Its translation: CASKGLDQPQHF.

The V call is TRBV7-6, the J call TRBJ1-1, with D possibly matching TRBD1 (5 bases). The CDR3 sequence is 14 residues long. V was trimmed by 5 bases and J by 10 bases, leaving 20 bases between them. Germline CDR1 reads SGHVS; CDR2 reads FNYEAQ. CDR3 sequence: CASSLFGRVEGAFF. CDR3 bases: TGTGCCAGCAGCCTCTTCGGCAGGGTGGAAGGAGCTTTCTTT.